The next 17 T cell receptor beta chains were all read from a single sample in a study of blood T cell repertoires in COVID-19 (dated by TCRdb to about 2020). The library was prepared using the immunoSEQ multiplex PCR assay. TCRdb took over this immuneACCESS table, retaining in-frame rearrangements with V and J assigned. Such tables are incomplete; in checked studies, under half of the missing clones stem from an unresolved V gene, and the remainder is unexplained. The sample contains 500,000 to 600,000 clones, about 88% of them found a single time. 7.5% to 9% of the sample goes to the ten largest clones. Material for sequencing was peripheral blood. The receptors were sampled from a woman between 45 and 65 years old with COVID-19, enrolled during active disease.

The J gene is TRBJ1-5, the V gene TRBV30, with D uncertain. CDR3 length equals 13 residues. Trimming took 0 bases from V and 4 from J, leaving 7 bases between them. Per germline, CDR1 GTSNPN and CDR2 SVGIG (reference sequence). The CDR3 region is CAWSVNLNQPQHF. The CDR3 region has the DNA TGTGCCTGGAGTGTAAACTTAAATCAGCCCCAGCATTTT.

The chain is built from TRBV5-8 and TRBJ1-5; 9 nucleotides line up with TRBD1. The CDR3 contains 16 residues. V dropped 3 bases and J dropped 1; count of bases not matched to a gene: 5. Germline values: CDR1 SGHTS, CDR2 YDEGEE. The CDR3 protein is CASSWTGELSNQPQHF. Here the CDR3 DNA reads TGTGCCAGCAGCTGGACAGGGGAACTCAGCAATCAGCCCCAGCATTTT.

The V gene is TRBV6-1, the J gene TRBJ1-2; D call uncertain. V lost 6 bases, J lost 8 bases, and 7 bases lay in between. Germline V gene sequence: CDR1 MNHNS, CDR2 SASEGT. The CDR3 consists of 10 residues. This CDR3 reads CASRSSGYTF. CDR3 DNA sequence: TGTGCCAGCAGAAGTAGCGGCTACACCTTC.

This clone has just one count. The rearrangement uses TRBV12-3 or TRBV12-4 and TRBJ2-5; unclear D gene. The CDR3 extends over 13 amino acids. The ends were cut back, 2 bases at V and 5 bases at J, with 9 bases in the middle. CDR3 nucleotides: TGTGCCAGCAGTTTAAGGCACAGCGAGACCCAGTACTTC. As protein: CASSLRHSETQYF.

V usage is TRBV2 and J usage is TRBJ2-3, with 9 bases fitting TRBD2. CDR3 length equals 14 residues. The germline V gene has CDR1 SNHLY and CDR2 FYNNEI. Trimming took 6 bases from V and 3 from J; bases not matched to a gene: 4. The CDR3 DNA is TGTGCCAGCAGGGGAACTAGCGGGACAGATACGCAGTATTTT. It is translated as CASRGTSGTDTQYF.

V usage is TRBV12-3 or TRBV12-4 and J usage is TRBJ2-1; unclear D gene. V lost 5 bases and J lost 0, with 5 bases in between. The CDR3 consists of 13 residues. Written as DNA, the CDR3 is TGTGCCAGCAGTGCGCTCTCCTACAATGAGCAGTTCTTC. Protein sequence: CASSALSYNEQFF.

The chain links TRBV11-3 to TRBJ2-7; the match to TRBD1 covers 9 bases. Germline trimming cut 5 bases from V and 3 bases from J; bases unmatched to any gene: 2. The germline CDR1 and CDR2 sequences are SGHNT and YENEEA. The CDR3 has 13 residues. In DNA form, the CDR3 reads TGTGCCAGCAGCCGGGACAGGGACTACGAGCAGTACTTC. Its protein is CASSRDRDYEQYF.

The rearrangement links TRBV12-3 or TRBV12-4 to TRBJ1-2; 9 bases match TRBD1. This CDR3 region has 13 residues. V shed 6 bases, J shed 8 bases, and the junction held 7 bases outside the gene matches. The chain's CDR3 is CASRHGTGKGYTF. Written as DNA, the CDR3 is TGTGCCAGCAGACACGGGACAGGGAAAGGCTACACCTTC.

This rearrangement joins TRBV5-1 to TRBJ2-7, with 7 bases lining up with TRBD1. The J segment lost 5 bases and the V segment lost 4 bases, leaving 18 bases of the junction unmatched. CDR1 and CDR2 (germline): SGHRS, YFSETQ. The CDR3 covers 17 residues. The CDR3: CASSASRDRAEGDEQYF. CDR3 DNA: TGCGCCAGCAGCGCGAGCAGAGACAGGGCCGAGGGCGACGAGCAGTACTTC.

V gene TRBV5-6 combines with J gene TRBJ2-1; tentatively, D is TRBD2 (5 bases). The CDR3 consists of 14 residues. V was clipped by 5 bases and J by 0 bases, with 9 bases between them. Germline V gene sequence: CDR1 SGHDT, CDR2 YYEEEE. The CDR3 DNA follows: TGTGCCAGCAGGGAGGAGTTCTCCTACAATGAGCAGTTCTTC. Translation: CASREEFSYNEQFF.

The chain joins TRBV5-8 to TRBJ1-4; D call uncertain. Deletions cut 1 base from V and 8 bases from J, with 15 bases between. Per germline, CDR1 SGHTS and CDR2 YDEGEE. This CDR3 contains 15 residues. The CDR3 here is CASSLFPLRGEKLFF. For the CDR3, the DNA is TGTGCCAGCAGCTTGTTCCCGCTCCGAGGGGAAAAACTGTTTTTT.

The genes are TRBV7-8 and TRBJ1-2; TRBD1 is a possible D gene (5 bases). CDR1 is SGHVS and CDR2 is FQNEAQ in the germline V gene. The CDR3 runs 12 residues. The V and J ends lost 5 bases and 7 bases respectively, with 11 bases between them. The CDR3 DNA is TGTGCCAGCAGCAACCCGACAGTTGGCTACACCTTC. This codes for CASSNPTVGYTF.

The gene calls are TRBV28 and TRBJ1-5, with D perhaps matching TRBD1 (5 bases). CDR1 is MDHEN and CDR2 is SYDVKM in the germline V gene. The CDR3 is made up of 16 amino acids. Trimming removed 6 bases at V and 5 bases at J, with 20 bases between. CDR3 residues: CASRGGFVSGYQPQHF. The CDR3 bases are TGTGCCAGCAGGGGGGGGTTCGTCTCTGGATATCAGCCCCAGCATTTT. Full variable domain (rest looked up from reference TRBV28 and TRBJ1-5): DVKVTQSSRYLVKRTGEKVFLECVQDMDHENMFWYRQDPGLGLRLIYFSYDVKMKEKGDIPEGYSVSREKKERFSLILESASTNQTSMYLCASRGGFVSGYQPQHFGDGTRLSIL.

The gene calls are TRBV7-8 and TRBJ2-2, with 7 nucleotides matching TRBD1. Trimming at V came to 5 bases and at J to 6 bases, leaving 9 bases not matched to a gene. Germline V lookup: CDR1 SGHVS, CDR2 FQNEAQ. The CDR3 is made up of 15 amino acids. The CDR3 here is CASSRRTGSAGELFF. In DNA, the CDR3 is TGTGCCAGCAGCCGACGGACAGGTTCGGCCGGGGAGCTGTTTTTT.

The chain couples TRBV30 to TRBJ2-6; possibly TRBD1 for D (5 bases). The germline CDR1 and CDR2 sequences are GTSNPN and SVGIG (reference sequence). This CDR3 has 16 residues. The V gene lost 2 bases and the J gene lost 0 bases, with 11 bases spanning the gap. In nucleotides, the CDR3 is TGTGCCTGGAGTAGGGGCAGGACCTCTGGGGCCAACGTCCTGACTTTC. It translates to CAWSRGRTSGANVLTF.

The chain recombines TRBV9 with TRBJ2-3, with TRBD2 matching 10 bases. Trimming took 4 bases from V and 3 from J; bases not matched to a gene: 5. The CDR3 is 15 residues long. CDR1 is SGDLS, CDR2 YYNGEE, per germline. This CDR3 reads CASSPERGGTDTQYF. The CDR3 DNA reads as TGTGCCAGCAGCCCGGAGCGGGGGGGTACAGATACGCAGTATTTT.

The CDR3, as DNA: TGTGCCAGCAGTTACTCGGGCATCGGCGGCTACACCTTC. Translated, it gives CASSYSGIGGYTF. The chain is built from TRBV6-5 and TRBJ1-2; D is undetermined. The V gene lost 0 bases and the J gene lost 8 bases, with 10 bases spanning the gap. This CDR3 region has 13 residues. Germline CDR1 is MNHEY and CDR2 is SVGAGI.